Presented here are 3 T cell receptor beta chains from one specimen sequenced in a study of shared clonotypes between healthy human individuals. Only in-frame clones appear in the TCRdb table, and some are missing; sequencing was by immunoSEQ multiplex PCR. The sample shows about 820,000 clones, around 93% of them seen only once. Naivety among CD8 cells was defined by CD45RO negativity and positive CCR7 selection, thereby excluding terminally differentiated effector memory CD45RA+ cells. The sequencing input was naive CD8+ T cells sorted from blood. These receptor sequences come from a young man in good health.

This clone was recorded a few times. The chain joins TRBV7-6 to TRBJ2-7; TRBD1 agrees at 9 bases. Trimming at V came to 5 bases and at J to 2 bases, leaving 4 bases not matched to a gene. The CDR3 loop spans 14 amino acids. Germline loops: CDR1 SGHVS, CDR2 FNYEAQ. For the CDR3, the DNA is TGTGCCAGCAGCCCAGGGACAGGGCCCTACGAGCAGTACTTC. Translation gives CASSPGTGPYEQYF.

The chain employs TRBV6-5 and TRBJ1-1; D is uncertain. The germline V and J ends were trimmed by 6 bases and 8 bases, with 13 bases remaining between them. The CDR3 runs to 12 residues. CDR1 is MNHEY, CDR2 SVGAGI, per germline. DNA of the CDR3: TGTGCCAGCAGGATTGAGGGAAGCGAAGCTTTCTTT. Its protein is CASRIEGSEAFF.

The CDR3 reads CAISDPTGGWQTQYF. CDR3 nucleotides: TGTGCCATCAGTGATCCGACAGGAGGTTGGCAGACCCAGTACTTC. The chain couples TRBV10-3 to TRBJ2-5; D is perhaps TRBD1 (6 bases). The V end lost 3 bases, the J end lost 6 bases, and 17 bases lay between the germline ends. The CDR3 is made up of 15 amino acids. Germline CDR1 reads ENHRY; CDR2 reads SYGVKD.